The T cell receptor beta chain described here comes from a study of T cell responses to AZD1222 COVID-19 vaccine. Using immunoSEQ multiplex PCR, the repertoire was profiled, and TCRdb retains in-frame clones only, with some absent. The data show about 140,000 clones, with approximately 95% seen just once and less than 1% held by the top ten. The CDR3 covers 13 residues. Germline V CDR1 and CDR2: GTSNPN, SVGIG (reference sequence). After removal of 4 bases from V and 4 bases from J, the junction contained 5 bases not matched to a gene. Of note for this clone: As yet, its antigen is unknown.

Study-wide results and limits: Females made up more of the donors, who were largely white British, and clonal diversity may have come out too low. At 160-218 and 743-854, vaccine-associated CD4 TCRs were dominant, and they spanned spike. Nearly half of spike-specific TCRs reportedly go after variant regions that carry no mutations. Spike-specific TCRs gained breadth and depth after people received two AZD1222 doses.

V gene TRBV30 combines with J gene TRBJ1-2; 8 nucleotides line up with TRBD1. This sequence was found in an adult in good health. This specimen was peripheral blood, taken on day 0 of MenACWY control vaccination. The CDR3 sequence: CAWNLDRGYGYTF. The DNA for the CDR3 is TGTGCCTGGAACCTCGACAGGGGCTATGGCTACACCTTC.